This entry concerns a single T cell receptor beta chain. Its antigen is undetermined. The sample comes from a study of shared clonotypes between healthy human individuals. CDR1 PRHDT and CDR2 FYEKMQ come from the germline V gene (reference sequence). The CDR3 covers 15 residues. Trimming took off 4 bases at V and 0 bases at J, with 13 bases between the two ends. CD45RO negativity and positive selection for CCR7 defined naive CD8 cells, a population that excluded terminally differentiated effector memory CD45RA+ cells. Among the donors, all were Caucasian adults who lived in Nashville, Tennessee. Findings and caveats of the study: Shared clonotypes across all four donors exceeded non-shared ones in generation probability.

Source study methods: Sequence data from immunoSEQ were junction-only and lacked quality scores; consequently, filtering differed. Produced via immunoSEQ multiplex PCR; TCRdb's table is partial and in-frame only. V and J calls plus clone size are reproduced from that table; the DNA served to infer D and trimming. The sample contains around 550,000 clones, roughly 96% of which appear only once. The origin of this receptor is a woman aged 30 to 39 in good health. The sample was naive CD8+ T cells sorted from blood. J is TRBJ2-7 and V is TRBV13; possible D gene TRBD1, 6 bases. The CDR3 DNA reads TGTGCCAGCAGCTGGTTACAGGGCTACTCCTACGAGCAGTACTTC. This translates into CASSWLQGYSYEQYF.